Listed here are 6 T cell receptor beta chains from one sample, sequenced in a study of regulatory T cells in long-lasting Graves disease. Indicated time point: newly diagnosed GD, antithyroid drugs for less than 3 months. Preparation of the TCR library used RNA extracted from PBMCs. The TCR beta library used iRepertoire HTBI primers with Arm-PCR amplification of CDR3. TCRdb re-derived calls from the multiplex PCR reads in MiXCR, one entry per CDR3 protein. This table has some 410,000 distinct CDR3 sequences, less than 20% appearing once. These same records also appear under a second study, on T cells in Graves' hyperthyroidism and ophthalmopathy.

The sequenced sample was peripheral blood mononuclear cells (PBMCs), obtained at new diagnosis, from a patient treated with antithyroid drugs. The source of these receptors is a woman aged 30 to 39 with Graves disease.

This clonotype was counted only a few times. The chain joins TRBV4-1 to TRBJ2-3; the D gene is possibly TRBD1 (6 bases). V was shortened by 4 bases and J by 0 bases, with 23 bases between the two germline ends. Germline-derived CDR1 and CDR2 are MGHRA and YSYEKL. The CDR3 has 19 amino acids. The CDR3 region is CASSLQGRGQGGSTDTQYF. CDR3 nucleotides: TGCGCCAGCAGCCTACAGGGCCGCGGTCAGGGTGGGAGCACAGATACGCAGTATTTT.

As for this clonotype: This may arise from a read error, as a much more abundant clone is one base away. The chain uses TRBV12-3 or TRBV12-4 and TRBJ2-1, with 7 nucleotides matching TRBD2. The V gene end was trimmed by 6 bases and the J gene end by 9 bases; junction bases not matched to a gene: 17. The CDR3 loop spans 16 amino acids. In DNA form, the CDR3 reads TGTGCCAGCAGCGACAAGTCACTAGCGCTTCCCAGTGAGCAGTTCTTC. It translates to CASSDKSLALPSEQFF.

This clonotype was observed once. The CDR3 sequence is CATQRQGRTGELFF. CDR3 nucleotides: TGTGCCACCCAGCGACAGGGGCGGACCGGGGAGCTGTTTTTT. J is TRBJ2-2 and V is TRBV27; 8 nucleotides match TRBD1. This CDR3 contains 14 residues. V was pared by 10 bases and J by 5 bases, with 9 bases of the junction left unmatched. Germline assignment: CDR1 MNHEY and CDR2 SMNVEV (reference sequence).

The chain uses TRBV2 and TRBJ2-5; no clear D. This CDR3 is built from 14 residues. V shed 6 bases and J shed 5 bases, with 16 bases lying between them. In germline, CDR1 is SNHLY, CDR2 FYNNEI. The CDR3 bases are TGTGCCAGCAGCGTATACGGAGAAGAGGAGACCCAGTACTTC. Translating it yields CASSVYGEEETQYF.

This clonotype came up many times. The V call is TRBV5-5, the J call TRBJ1-3; a possible D gene is TRBD1 (6 bases). The length of the CDR3 is 14 residues. V was shortened by 2 bases and J by 2 bases, with 8 bases between the two germline ends. Germline V gene sequence: CDR1 SGHKS, CDR2 YYEKEE (reference sequence). The CDR3 is CASSLPGAGNTIYF. CDR3 coding DNA: TGTGCCAGCAGCTTACCAGGGGCTGGAAACACCATATATTTT.

On this clonotype itself: Since a much larger clone is just one base distant, this may be a read error. The chain recombines TRBV6-1 with TRBJ1-5, with 11 bases identical to TRBD1. The CDR3 runs 15 residues. The germline V gene encodes CDR1 MNHNS and CDR2 SASEGT. The CDR3 here is CASSGGQGVLQPQRF. The CDR3 DNA follows: TGTGCCAGCAGTGGGGGACAGGGGGTCCTTCAGCCCCAGCGTTTT.